This T cell receptor beta chain was recovered during a study of blood T cells in healthy people across ages. Study overall: About one barcoded beta molecule was captured per two T cells (by template switching). Regarding the study as a whole: One million T cells yielded diversity estimates that were considered underestimates. Both higher diversity and more naive CD4+ cells marked long-lived donors when set against aged donors.

To note about this clonotype: What it recognizes is unknown.

Per germline, CDR1 SGHRS and CDR2 YFSETQ. CDR3 size: 13 residues. J was trimmed by 6 bases and V by 7 bases; bases with no gene match: 7. A second PCR of roughly 6 to 12 cycles used a sample-barcoded 5' primer and a J-beta primer mix. TCRdb itself ran the 5' RACE reads through MiXCR, one entry per CDR3 protein. The sample lists fewer than 700,000 distinct CDR3 sequences, roughly 41% occurring once. Material: blood. The TCR comes from a man older than 75 in good health. The chain joins TRBV5-1 to TRBJ2-1; 7 bases match TRBD2. The CDR3, as DNA: TGCGCCAGCGGAAGCGGGATAGGCAATGAGCAGTTCTTC. Protein sequence: CASGSGIGNEQFF.